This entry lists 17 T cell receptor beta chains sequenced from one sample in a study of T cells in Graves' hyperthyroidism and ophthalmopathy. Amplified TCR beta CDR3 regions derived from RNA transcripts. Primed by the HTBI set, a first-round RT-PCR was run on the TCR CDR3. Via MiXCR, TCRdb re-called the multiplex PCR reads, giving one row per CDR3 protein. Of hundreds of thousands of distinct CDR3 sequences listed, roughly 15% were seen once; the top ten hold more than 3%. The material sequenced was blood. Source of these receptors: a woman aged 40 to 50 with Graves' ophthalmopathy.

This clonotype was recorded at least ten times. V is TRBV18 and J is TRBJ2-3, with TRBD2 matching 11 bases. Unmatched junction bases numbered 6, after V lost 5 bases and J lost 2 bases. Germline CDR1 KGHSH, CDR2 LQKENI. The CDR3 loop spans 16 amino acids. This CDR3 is CASSALAGGNTDTQYF. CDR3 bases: TGTGCCAGCTCAGCTCTAGCGGGAGGAAACACAGATACGCAGTATTTT.

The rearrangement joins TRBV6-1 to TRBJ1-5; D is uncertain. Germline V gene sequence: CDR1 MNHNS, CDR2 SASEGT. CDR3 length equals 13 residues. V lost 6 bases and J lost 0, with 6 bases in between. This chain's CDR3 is CASRLLSNQPQHF. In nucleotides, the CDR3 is TGTGCCAGCAGGCTTCTTAGCAATCAGCCCCAGCATTTT.

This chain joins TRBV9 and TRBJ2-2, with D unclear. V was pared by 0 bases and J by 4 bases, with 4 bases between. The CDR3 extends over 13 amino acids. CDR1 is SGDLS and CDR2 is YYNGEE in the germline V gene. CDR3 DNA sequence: TGTGCCAGCAGCGTAGGGCGCACCGGGGAGCTGTTTTTT. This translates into CASSVGRTGELFF.

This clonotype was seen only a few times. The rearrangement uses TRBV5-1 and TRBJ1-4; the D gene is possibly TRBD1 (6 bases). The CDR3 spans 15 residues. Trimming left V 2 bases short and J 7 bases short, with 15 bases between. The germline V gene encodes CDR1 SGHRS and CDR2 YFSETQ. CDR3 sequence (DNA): TGCGCCAGCAGCTTATACGGACAGAGAGGTGAAAAACTGTTTTTT. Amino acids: CASSLYGQRGEKLFF.

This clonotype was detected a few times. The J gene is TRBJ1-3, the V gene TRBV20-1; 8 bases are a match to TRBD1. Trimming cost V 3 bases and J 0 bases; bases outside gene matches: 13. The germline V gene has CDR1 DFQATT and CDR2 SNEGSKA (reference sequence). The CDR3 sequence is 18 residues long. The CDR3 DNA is TGCAGTGCTAGGGGCAACTGGGACAGGCTAAACTCTGGAAACACCATATATTTT. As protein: CSARGNWDRLNSGNTIYF.

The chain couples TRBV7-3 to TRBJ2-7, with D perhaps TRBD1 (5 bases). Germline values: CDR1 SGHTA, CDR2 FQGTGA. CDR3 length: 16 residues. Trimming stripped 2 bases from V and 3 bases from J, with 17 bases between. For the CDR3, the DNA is TGTGCCAGCAGCTTAGATTTGGGGCAGGGAAGCTACGAGCAGTACTTC. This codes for CASSLDLGQGSYEQYF.

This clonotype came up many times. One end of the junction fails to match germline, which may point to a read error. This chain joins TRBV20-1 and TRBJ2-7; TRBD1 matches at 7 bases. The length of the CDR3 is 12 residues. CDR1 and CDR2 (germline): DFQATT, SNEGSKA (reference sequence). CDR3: CSAHRGEYEQCF. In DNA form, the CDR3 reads TGCAGTGCTCACAGGGGTGAATACGAGCAGTGCTTC.

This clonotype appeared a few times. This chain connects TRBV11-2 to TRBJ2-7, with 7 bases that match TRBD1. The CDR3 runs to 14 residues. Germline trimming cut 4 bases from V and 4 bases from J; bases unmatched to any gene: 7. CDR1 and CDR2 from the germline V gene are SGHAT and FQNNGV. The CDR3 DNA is TGTGCCAGCAGCTACACAGGGGATTCGTACGAGCAGTACTTC. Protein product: CASSYTGDSYEQYF.

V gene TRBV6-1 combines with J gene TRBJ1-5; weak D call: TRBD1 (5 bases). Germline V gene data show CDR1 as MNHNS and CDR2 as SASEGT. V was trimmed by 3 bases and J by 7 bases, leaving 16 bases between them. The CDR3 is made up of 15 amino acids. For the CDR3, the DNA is TGTGCCAGCAGTGAGGGGGGGTCAGTCGGGCAGCCCCAGCATTTT. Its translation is CASSEGGSVGQPQHF.

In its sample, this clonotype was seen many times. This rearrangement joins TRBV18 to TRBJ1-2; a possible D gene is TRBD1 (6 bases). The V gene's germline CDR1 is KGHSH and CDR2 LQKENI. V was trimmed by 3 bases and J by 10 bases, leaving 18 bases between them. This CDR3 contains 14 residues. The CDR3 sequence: CASSPNGAQGYYTF. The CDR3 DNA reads TGTGCCAGCTCACCGAACGGGGCCCAGGGGTACTACACCTTC.

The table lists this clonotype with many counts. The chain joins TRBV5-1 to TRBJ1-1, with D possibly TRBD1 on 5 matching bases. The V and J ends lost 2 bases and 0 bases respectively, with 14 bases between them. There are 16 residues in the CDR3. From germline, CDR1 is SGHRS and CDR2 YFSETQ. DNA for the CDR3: TGCGCCAGCAGCTTTGGGGTTGGGACCCTGAACACTGAAGCTTTCTTT. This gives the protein CASSFGVGTLNTEAFF.

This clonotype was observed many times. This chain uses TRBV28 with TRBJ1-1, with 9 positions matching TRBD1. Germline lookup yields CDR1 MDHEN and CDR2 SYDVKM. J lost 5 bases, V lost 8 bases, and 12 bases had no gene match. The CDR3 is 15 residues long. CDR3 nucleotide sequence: TGTGCCAGCGCAATGACCGGGACAGGGCATACTGAAGCTTTCTTT. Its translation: CASAMTGTGHTEAFF.

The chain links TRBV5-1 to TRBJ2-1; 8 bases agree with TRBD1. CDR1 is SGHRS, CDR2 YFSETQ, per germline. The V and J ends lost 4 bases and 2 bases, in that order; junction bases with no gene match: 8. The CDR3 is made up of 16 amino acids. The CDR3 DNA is TGCGCCAGCAGCCAGGGACAGGCTAACCCCTACAATGAGCAGTTCTTC. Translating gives CASSQGQANPYNEQFF.

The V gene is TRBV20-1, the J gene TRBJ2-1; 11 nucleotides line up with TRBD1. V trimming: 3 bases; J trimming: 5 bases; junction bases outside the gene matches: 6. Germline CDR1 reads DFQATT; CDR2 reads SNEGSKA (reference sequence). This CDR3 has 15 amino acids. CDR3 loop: CSASKGQGGNNEQFF. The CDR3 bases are TGCAGTGCTAGCAAGGGACAGGGGGGAAACAATGAGCAGTTCTTC.

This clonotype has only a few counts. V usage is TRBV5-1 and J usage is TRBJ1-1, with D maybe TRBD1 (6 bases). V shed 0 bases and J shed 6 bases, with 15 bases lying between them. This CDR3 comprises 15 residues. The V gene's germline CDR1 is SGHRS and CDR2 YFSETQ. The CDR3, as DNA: TGCGCCAGCAGCTTGGGTGGGGTACAGGGTTCTGAAGCTTTCTTT. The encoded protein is CASSLGGVQGSEAFF.

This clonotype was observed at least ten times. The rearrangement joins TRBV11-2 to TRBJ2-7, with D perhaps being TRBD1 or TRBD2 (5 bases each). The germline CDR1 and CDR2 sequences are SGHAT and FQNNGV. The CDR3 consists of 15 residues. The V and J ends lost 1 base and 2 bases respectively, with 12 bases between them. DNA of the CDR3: TGTGCCAGCAGCTTAGGGGGGATACAGCCCTACGAGCAGTACTTC. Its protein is CASSLGGIQPYEQYF.

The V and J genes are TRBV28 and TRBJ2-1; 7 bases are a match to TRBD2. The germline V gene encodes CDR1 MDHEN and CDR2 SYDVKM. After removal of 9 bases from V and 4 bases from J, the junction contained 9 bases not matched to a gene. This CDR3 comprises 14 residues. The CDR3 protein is CASLNGGVYNEQFF. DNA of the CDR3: TGTGCCAGTTTAAATGGGGGGGTTTACAATGAGCAGTTCTTC.